Described below is a single T cell receptor (beta chain) sequence and its context. No antigen is known for it. Base qualities are not recorded, but no much larger clone differs from it by a single base. TCRbeta CDR3 regions were amplified from genomic DNA by means of the immunoSEQ Assay, a bias-controlled multiplex PCR. Per the original workflow: Nucleated cell counts per sample were estimated from amplification of reference gene primers within the assay. To quantify the absolute abundance of each unique TCRbeta CDR3 rearrangement, sequence reads were collapsed and filtered. For each sample, productive Simpson clonality was calculated by taking the square root of Simpson's diversity index across productive rearrangements. Held by TCRdb, this immuneACCESS table contains in-frame sequences only and omits some clones. Under half of the omission traces to an unresolved V gene where checked; the cause of the rest is unknown. That table furnishes V, J and clone size, whereas the DNA furnished D and trimming. The sample profile shows around 250,000 clones; around 90% of them were found once. The ten largest clones capture approximately 4% of the sample.

This sample stems from a study of blood T cell repertoires in COVID-19 (dated by TCRdb to the early 2020s). As for the study more broadly: Samples from collaborators originated in the United States, Italy and Spain and spanned both the acute and convalescent phases of COVID-19. The samples were drawn from the first 160 participants of the ongoing ImmuneRACE study and from over a thousand subjects provided by 6 global collaborators. The dataset comprised deeply sampled blood TCRbeta repertoires from subjects exposed to, actively infected with, or recovered from COVID-19. Nearly every sample came with metadata listing a de-identified subject ID, COVID-19 status, age in years and sex. The prospective study material was composed of cDNA or gDNA derived from T cells, B-cell-depleted T cells, or PBMCs. Where available, HLA class I and class II types were taken from metadata supplied by the sample provider and were not determined by assay-based typing. A freely available public database, intended as a resource for researchers studying the immune response to SARS-CoV-2, is where the repertoires were released. The full study reports these points: The quantity of clinical and demographic metadata differed by source and by participant and was supplied without curation.

Participants in the prospective study were aged about 18 to 95 years, lived in more than 20 United States geographic areas, and enrolled through a virtual design. Cohort assignment in the prospective study relied on participant-reported clinical history from a screening survey and a study questionnaire. In the prospective study, mobile phlebotomists collected whole blood, serum and a nasopharyngeal or oropharyngeal swab from each participant. Additional blood draws and questionnaires over an approximately two-month period could optionally be provided by prospective study participants. Blood samples from the prospective study were shipped frozen or at room temperature prior to DNA extraction. Deletion took 4 bases off V and 0 bases off J, with a span of 12 bases between the germline ends. The cysteine opens and the phenylalanine closes a CDR3 of 16 amino acids. Only CDR3 DNA remains: 48 bases, in frame from the first base. Reading the germline V gene gives CDR1 MDHEN and CDR2 SYDVKM.

Source material: PBMCs or T cells enriched from blood (not recorded which). The chain couples TRBV28 to TRBJ1-4; 5 matching bases give a weak D call of TRBD1. The clonotype was recovered from a woman in her twenties or thirties with acute COVID-19. This receptor has the CDR3 CASSSPGGATNEKLFF. The DNA sequence is given as TGTGCCAGCAGTTCCCCCGGGGGTGCAACTAATGAAAAACTGTTTTTT.